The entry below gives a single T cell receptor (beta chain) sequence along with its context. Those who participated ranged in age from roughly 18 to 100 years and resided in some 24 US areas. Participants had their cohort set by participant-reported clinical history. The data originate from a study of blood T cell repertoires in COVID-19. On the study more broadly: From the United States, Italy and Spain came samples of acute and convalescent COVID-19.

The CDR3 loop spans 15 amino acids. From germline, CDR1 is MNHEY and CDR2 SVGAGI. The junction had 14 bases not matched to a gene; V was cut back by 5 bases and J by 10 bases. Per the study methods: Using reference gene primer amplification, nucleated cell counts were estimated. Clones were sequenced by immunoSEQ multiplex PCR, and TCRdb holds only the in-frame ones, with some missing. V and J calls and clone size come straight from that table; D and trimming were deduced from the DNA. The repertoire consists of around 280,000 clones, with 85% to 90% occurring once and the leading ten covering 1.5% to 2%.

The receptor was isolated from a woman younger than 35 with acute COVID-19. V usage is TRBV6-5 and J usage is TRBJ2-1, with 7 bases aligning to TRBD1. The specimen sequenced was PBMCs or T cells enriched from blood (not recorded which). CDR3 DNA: TGTGCCAGCAGTCCATCCCCCGGGACAGTTGGCGAGCAGTTCTTC. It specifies CASSPSPGTVGEQFF.